This TCR beta chain comes out of a study of OX40 agonist ivuxolimab in advanced cancers. Study background: Those treated in dose escalation had hepatocellular carcinoma, melanoma, renal cell cancer or head and neck cancer.

Study-level findings and limits: Expanded peripheral T cell antigen specificity was not determined. Clones of CD4+ and CD8+ blood T cells grew by week 6 at doses of 0.1 to 3.0 mg/kg. Some patients who did not respond also had low normalized T-cell clonal expansion.

Per the germline V gene, CDR1 is SNHLY and CDR2 is FYNNEI. The germline V and J ends were trimmed by 4 bases and 6 bases, with 10 bases remaining between them. The CDR3 extends over 14 amino acids. Some clones are missing from TCRdb's copy, which holds only in-frame ones; the method was immunoSEQ multiplex PCR. The data hold 60,000 to 65,000 clones, with 70% to 90% observed a single time. Details on this clone: Its antigen is currently unknown.

This sample comprised CD4+ or CD8+ T cells sorted from blood, obtained in a trial of the OX40 agonist ivuxolimab. The chain recombines TRBV2 with TRBJ1-6, with TRBD1 as a possible D gene (5 bases). The clonotype was recovered from an adult with an advanced solid tumor such as melanoma, head and neck, liver or kidney cancer. The CDR3 spells CASSGGSPNSPLHF. The CDR3 DNA sequence: TGTGCCAGCAGTGGGGGCAGCCCTAATTCACCCCTCCACTTT.